These 8 T cell receptor beta chains were all obtained from the same sample, sequenced in a study of blood T cell repertoires in COVID-19. Here immunoSEQ multiplex PCR was the method, and the copy in TCRdb shows in-frame clones only, minus some. There are 75,000 or so clones in the sample; roughly 80% occur only once, and 15% to 20% lies in the top ten. The material sequenced was peripheral blood. The receptor source for this set is a woman over 75 with acute or convalescent COVID-19.

This chain connects TRBV4-1 to TRBJ2-5, with D tentatively TRBD1 (5 bases). The CDR3 length is 13 residues. Germline V gene sequence: CDR1 MGHRA, CDR2 YSYEKL. V was cut by 4 bases and J by 7 bases, with 13 bases left in between. CDR3 in amino acids: CASSLASDRTQYF. Here the CDR3 DNA reads TGCGCCAGCAGCCTCGCCTCTGACAGGACCCAGTACTTC.

This clone was picked up one time. The gene calls are TRBV19 and TRBJ1-1, with 10 bases that match TRBD1. Germline V gene data show CDR1 as LNHDA and CDR2 as SQIVND (reference sequence). V shed 4 bases, J shed 9 bases, and the junction held 11 bases outside the gene matches. The CDR3 consists of 15 residues. Here the CDR3 reads CASSKRRGQGGKAFF. Here the CDR3 DNA reads TGTGCCAGTAGTAAGAGGAGAGGACAGGGGGGGAAAGCTTTCTTT.

CDR3 region: CASRDGGSSYNSPLHF. The DNA of the CDR3 is TGTGCCAGCAGAGACGGAGGGAGCTCCTATAATTCACCCCTCCACTTT. The chain links TRBV3-1 (or the pseudogene TRBV3-2) to TRBJ1-6; the D is unclear. The CDR3 is made up of 16 amino acids. Trimming left V 6 bases short and J 0 bases short, with 12 bases between. CDR1 is LGHDT, CDR2 YNNKEL, per germline (reference sequence).

This chain uses TRBV2 with TRBJ1-6; TRBD1 matches 8 bases. CDR3 length: 14 residues. V shed 5 bases, J shed 8 bases, and the junction held 5 bases outside the gene matches. Germline V lookup: CDR1 SNHLY, CDR2 FYNNEI. CDR3 region: CASSYTGGDSPLHF. The DNA of the CDR3 is TGTGCCAGCAGTTACACAGGGGGGGATTCACCCCTCCACTTT.

The V and J genes are TRBV19 and TRBJ2-1, with D unresolved. V was clipped by 7 bases and J by 0 bases, with 13 bases between them. This CDR3 comprises 15 residues. CDR1 and CDR2 from the germline V gene are LNHDA and SQIVND (reference sequence). CDR3 in DNA: TGTGCCAGTACCACCGCAGGTCGCTCCTACAATGAGCAGTTCTTC. Amino acid sequence: CASTTAGRSYNEQFF.

This chain uses TRBV3-1 (or the pseudogene TRBV3-2) with TRBJ2-1, with a possible D match to TRBD2 (5 bases). Per germline, CDR1 LGHDT and CDR2 YNNKEL (reference sequence). Trimming took off 1 base at V and 10 bases at J, with 14 bases between the two ends. The CDR3 covers 14 residues. CDR3 DNA sequence: TGTGCCAGCAGCCAAGGCTCTAGGCCGGGAGAGCAGTTCTTC. Its translation is CASSQGSRPGEQFF.

In this sample, this clone turned up a few times. The chain links TRBV10-3 to TRBJ1-2, with D perhaps matching TRBD1 (5 bases). Germline V gene sequence: CDR1 ENHRY, CDR2 SYGVKD. V was shortened by 8 bases and J by 4 bases, with 17 bases between the two germline ends. The CDR3 spans 14 residues. The CDR3 here is CAISPAGDRYGYTF. The CDR3 region has the DNA TGTGCCATCTCCCCAGCGGGGGATCGCTATGGCTACACCTTC.

V usage is TRBV9 and J usage is TRBJ1-6, with 8 bases fitting TRBD1. With 3 bases clipped from V and 7 bases from J, the junction kept 6 bases outside the gene matches. This CDR3 is built from 15 residues. Per the germline V gene, CDR1 is SGDLS and CDR2 is YYNGEE. The DNA for the CDR3 is TGTGCCAGCAGCGGTGGGACAGGCGGAAATTCACCCCTCCACTTT. This encodes CASSGGTGGNSPLHF.